This is a list of T cell receptor beta chains from one sample in a study of blood T cell repertoires in COVID-19. The table came from immunoSEQ multiplex PCR; TCRdb's copy has only in-frame clones and leaves some out. This table holds roughly 130,000 clones, roughly 80% found once. Sample: peripheral blood. The receptors were sampled from a woman in her 30s who had recovered from COVID-19. CDR3s include the opening cysteine and the closing phenylalanine or tryptophan. Clone size is shown for a subset of rows, as once, few, many or a class of expanded clone.

.	TRBV6-6	TRBJ1-1	CASSTVSDTEAFF
.	TRBV3-1/TRBV3-2	TRBJ2-2	CASTQRGSSLSTGELFF
.	TRBV25-1	TRBJ1-2	CASSPGQGLDYGYTF
.	TRBV19	TRBJ1-6	CASSNRGGSPLHF
.	TRBV4-1	TRBJ1-2	CASSQDPGNYGYTF
.	TRBV11-2	TRBJ2-1	CASSPDRDSLQFF
once	TRBV4-2	TRBJ2-7	CASSPTGQGAEQYF
.	TRBV30	TRBJ1-2	CAWSLRTVESYGYTF
.	TRBV21-1	TRBJ2-1	CASATGLAGPSSYNEQFF
.	TRBV12-3/TRBV12-4	TRBJ1-2	CASSFGLTDGYTF
.	TRBV30	TRBJ1-1	CAWSNGGVKANTEAFF
.	TRBV5-1	TRBJ2-7	CASSLAQGVSYYEQYF
.	TRBV18	TRBJ1-1	CASSPIRGAEAFF
once	TRBV5-6	TRBJ1-3	CASSPDGGIRNTIYF
.	TRBV7-9	TRBJ1-1	CASSLGHLNTEAFF
.	TRBV30	TRBJ2-1	CASSGTGSSYNEQFF
.	TRBV5-6	TRBJ1-2	CASSFNRGPVSYGYTF
once	TRBV6-1	TRBJ1-5	CASSDGTAYDQPQHF
.	TRBV20-1	TRBJ1-2	CSAREGAVYTF
.	TRBV27	TRBJ1-6	CASRGLDNNSPLHF
.	TRBV6-6	TRBJ2-7	CASSLYGIAGAVPYEQYF
.	TRBV19	TRBJ2-2	CASSYLGAVNTGELFF
.	TRBV3-1/TRBV3-2	TRBJ2-7	CASSPQAGAREQYF
.	TRBV6-5	TRBJ2-7	CASRPGQGAYEQYF
.	TRBV4-1	TRBJ2-1	CASSQGILAGGLENEQFF
.	TRBV6-5	TRBJ1-1	CASRLSGQGAEAFF
.	TRBV7-2	TRBJ2-1	CASSLSGTSGSRDEQFF
.	TRBV10-1	TRBJ2-3	CASSPIRLAGGVGSTDTQYF
many	TRBV14	TRBJ2-1	CASRESGRHNEQFF
.	TRBV6-5	TRBJ1-2	CASTSEGYGYTF
once	TRBV6-5	TRBJ1-2	CASSYDRGRGYTF
.	TRBV5-6	TRBJ1-5	CASSLGQISNQPQHF
.	TRBV6-5	TRBJ1-1	CASRKDRNTEAFF
few	TRBV7-9	TRBJ1-1	CASSLDTGVAFF
.	TRBV6-1	TRBJ1-5	CASRLGTGLHQPQHF
once	TRBV20-1	TRBJ2-3	CSASFILGAGAYTDTQYF
.	TRBV30	TRBJ2-1	CAWTMINTGNEQFF
.	TRBV9	TRBJ2-1	CASSSNPTGEQFF
few	TRBV10-1	TRBJ2-1	CASSEPGNEQFF
once	TRBV6-5	TRBJ2-1	CASRETTGVNEQFF
.	TRBV27	TRBJ1-6	CASSQDRGNSPLHF
.	TRBV4-1	TRBJ2-5	CASSVLAGTETQYF
.	TRBV5-1	TRBJ2-2	CASSLLAASSGELFF
.	TRBV18	TRBJ1-3	CASSPRRGGNDDTIYF
few	TRBV18	TRBJ1-4	CASSPLGAANEKLFF
.	TRBV5-6	TRBJ1-1	CASSGRGRNTEAFF
.	TRBV5-1	TRBJ1-2	CASSLAGTGGGYTF
.	TRBV6-5	TRBJ2-1	CASRDAGINEQFF
.	TRBV4-1	TRBJ1-2	CASSLGQGALGGYTF
.	TRBV13	TRBJ1-3	CASSLKPTYSGNTIYF
few	TRBV7-3	TRBJ1-1	CASSTGQVNTEAFF
.	TRBV7-8	TRBJ2-2	CASRIFSGRAPGELFF
.	TRBV5-4	TRBJ2-3	CASSLKGTDTQYF